This T cell receptor beta chain was captured in a study of blood T cell repertoires in COVID-19. Study-wide context: Acute and convalescent COVID-19 specimens originated in the United States, Italy and Spain.

Germline values: CDR1 SEHNR, CDR2 FQNEAQ (reference sequence). The CDR3 is made up of 16 amino acids. As for this clone: The junction does not match germline at one end; this may be a read error.

In the authors' methods: By means of reference gene primer amplification, nucleated cell counts were estimated. Assay: immunoSEQ multiplex PCR; the TCRdb copy retains only in-frame clones and omits some. V and J calls plus clone size are reproduced from that table; the DNA served to infer D and trimming. The sample records about 180,000 clones, 80% being singletons. Material: peripheral blood. The receptor comes from a man between 65 and 85 years old with active or convalescent COVID-19. The chain has TRBV7-9 and TRBJ2-7; D might be TRBD1 (6 bases). The CDR3 DNA sequence: TGTGCCAGCAGCTTAAGTTGGCAGGGGCCCTCCCACGAGCAGTACTTC. Translating it yields CASSLSWQGPSHEQYF.